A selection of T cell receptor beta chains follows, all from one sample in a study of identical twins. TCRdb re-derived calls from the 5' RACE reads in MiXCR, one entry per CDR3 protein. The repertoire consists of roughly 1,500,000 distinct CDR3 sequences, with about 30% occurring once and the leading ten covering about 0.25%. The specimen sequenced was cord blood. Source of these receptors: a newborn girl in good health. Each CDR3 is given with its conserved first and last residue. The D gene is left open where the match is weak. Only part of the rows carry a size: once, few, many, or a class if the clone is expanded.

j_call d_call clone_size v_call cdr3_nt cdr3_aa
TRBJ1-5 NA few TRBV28 TGTGCCAGCAGTCGTGACAGCCCTTATCAGCCCCAGCATTTT CASSRDSPYQPQHF
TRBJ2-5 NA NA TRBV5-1 TGCGCCAGCAGCTTGGGCCCCATGGTTCGGGCCCAAGAGACCCAGTACTTC CASSLGPMVRAQETQYF
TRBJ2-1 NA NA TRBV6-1 TGTGCCAGCAGTGAAATTGCAGGGGCGTTAGAGACCCAGTTCTTC CASSEIAGALETQFF
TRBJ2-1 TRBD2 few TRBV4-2 TGTGCCAGCAGCCGAGCCTGGTCGGGAGGGCCGAGTTATGAGCAGTTCTTC CASSRAWSGGPSYEQFF
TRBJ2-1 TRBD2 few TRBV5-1 TGCGCCAGCAGCTTGGCCGGACTAGCAAGGCCCTACAATGAGCAGTTCTTC CASSLAGLARPYNEQFF
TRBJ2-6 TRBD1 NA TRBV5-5 TGTGCCAGCAGCTTGGCCCCGACAGGGGCTGGGGCCAACGTCCTGACTTTC CASSLAPTGAGANVLTF
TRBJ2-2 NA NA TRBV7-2 TGTGCCAGCAGTCGCTACGGGGAGCTGTTTTTT CASSRYGELFF
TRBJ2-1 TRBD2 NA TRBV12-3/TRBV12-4 TGTGCCAGCAGTTTATGGGCTAGCGGGAGGGCCTCCTACAATGAGCAGTTCTTC CASSLWASGRASYNEQFF
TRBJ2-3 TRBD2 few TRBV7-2 TGTGCCAGCAGCTTAACCGGGACTAGCGTTTTAGATACGCAGTATTTT CASSLTGTSVLDTQYF
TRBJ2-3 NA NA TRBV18 TGTGCCAGCTCACAACTCGAGGGCACAGATACGCAGTATTTT CASSQLEGTDTQYF
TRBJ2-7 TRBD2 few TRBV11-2 TGTGCCAGCAGCTTAGTAGGTGGCGGCAGGATCGGGAGGGCCTACGAGCAGTACTTC CASSLVGGGRIGRAYEQYF
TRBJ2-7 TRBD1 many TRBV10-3 TGTGCCATCAGTGCACCGGGACAGCCCTGGCAGTACTTC CAISAPGQPWQYF
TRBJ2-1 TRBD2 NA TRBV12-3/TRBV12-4 TGTGCCAGCAGTAGCGGACTAGCTCACCACAATGAGCAGTTCTTC CASSSGLAHHNEQFF
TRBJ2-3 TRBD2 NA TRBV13 TGTGCCAGCAGCCATAAGATGCGAGCGGGGAGAGTAACAGATACGCAGTATTTT CASSHKMRAGRVTDTQYF
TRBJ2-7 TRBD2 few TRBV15 TGTGCCACCAGTCCTTTTCAGGGACTAGCGGACTCCTACGAGCAGTACTTC CATSPFQGLADSYEQYF
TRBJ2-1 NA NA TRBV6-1 TGTGCCAGCAGTGAAGCGCTTCGGTTCTCTGAGGAGCAGTTCTTC CASSEALRFSEEQFF
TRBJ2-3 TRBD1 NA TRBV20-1 TGCAGTGCTAGAGAGTGGGGACAGGGGGCAGATACGCAGTATTTT CSAREWGQGADTQYF
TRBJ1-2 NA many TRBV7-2 TGTGCCAGCAGCCCCGCAGGGTATGGCTACACCTTC CASSPAGYGYTF
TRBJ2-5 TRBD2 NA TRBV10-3 TGTGCCATCAGTGGGACTAGCGGGGGGGATCCGAATGAGCAGTACTTC CAISGTSGGDPNEQYF
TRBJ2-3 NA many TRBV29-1 TGCAGCGTTGAGGTGCTTGAGGCAGATACGCAGTATTTT CSVEVLEADTQYF
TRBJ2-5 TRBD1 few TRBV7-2 TGTGCCAGCAGCTCCCACCCCGGGACAGGGAAACAAGAGACCCAGTACTTC CASSSHPGTGKQETQYF
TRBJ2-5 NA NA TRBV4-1 TGCGCCAGCAGCCAAGGGGCTCTTCAAGAGACCCAGTACTTC CASSQGALQETQYF
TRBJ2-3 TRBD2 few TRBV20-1 TGCAGTGCTAGGGGGGGGACTACGCAATCCACAGATACGCAGTATTTT CSARGGTTQSTDTQYF
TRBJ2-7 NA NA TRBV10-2 TGCGCCAGCGGTTACAGGGAATACGAGCAGTACTTC CASGYREYEQYF
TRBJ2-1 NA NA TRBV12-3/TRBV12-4 TGTGCCAGCAGTTTCATTAACAATGAGCAGTTCTTC CASSFINNEQFF
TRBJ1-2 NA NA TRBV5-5 TGTGCCAGCAGCTCGGGACCGATTAACTATGGCTACACCTTC CASSSGPINYGYTF